Below are 21 T cell receptor beta chains sequenced from a single sample in a study of blood T cell repertoires in COVID-19. Assay used: immunoSEQ multiplex PCR; TCRdb lists only in-frame clones, some missing. The sample has about 250,000 clones; around nine tenths are singletons. Sequenced input: PBMCs or T cells enriched from blood (not recorded which). The receptors shown here come from a man aged 35 to 55 who had recovered from COVID-19.

The chain recombines TRBV2 with TRBJ1-1, with a weak D call TRBD1 (6 bases). Germline lookup yields CDR1 SNHLY and CDR2 FYNNEI. Trimming cost V 6 bases and J 1 base, with 15 bases left between them. The CDR3 covers 15 residues. CDR3 DNA sequence: TGTGCCAGCAGGCCGGAACAGGGAGCGAACACTGAAGCTTTCTTT. It encodes CASRPEQGANTEAFF.

This clone was recorded once. This rearrangement joins TRBV19 to TRBJ1-1, with 10 positions matching TRBD1. V trimming: 4 bases; J trimming: 1 base; junction bases outside the gene matches: 12. Germline V gene sequence: CDR1 LNHDA, CDR2 SQIVND (reference sequence). The CDR3 runs 18 residues. The CDR3 DNA is TGTGCCAGTAGTACTGTTTGGAGGGACAGGGGCGCGAACACTGAAGCTTTCTTT. Its protein product is CASSTVWRDRGANTEAFF.

The CDR3 DNA follows: TGTGCCAGCAGTTCAACCGACAGGGGAGGCAATCAGCCCCAGCATTTT. This sequence encodes CASSSTDRGGNQPQHF. The chain couples TRBV6-5 to TRBJ1-5, with 8 positions matching TRBD1. J lost 2 bases, V lost 4 bases, and 7 bases had no gene match. This CDR3 contains 16 residues. Germline lookup yields CDR1 MNHEY and CDR2 SVGAGI.

V gene TRBV6-2 or TRBV6-3 combines with J gene TRBJ2-7, with D perhaps matching TRBD1 (6 bases). This CDR3 is 13 amino acids long. The germline gives CDR1 MNHEY, CDR2 SVGEGT. The ends were cut back, 5 bases at V and 0 bases at J, with 8 bases in the middle. The CDR3 DNA sequence: TGTGCCAGCAGTGGGACACTCTCCTACGAGCAGTACTTC. Translating it yields CASSGTLSYEQYF.

The chain joins TRBV18 to TRBJ2-6; 7 bases fit TRBD1. The CDR3 is 17 amino acids. V lost 3 bases and J lost 1; bases outside the gene matches: 6. Per germline, CDR1 KGHSH and CDR2 LQKENI. CDR3 residues: CASSPGTAKSGANVLTF. For the CDR3, the DNA is TGTGCCAGCTCACCCGGGACAGCGAAATCTGGGGCCAACGTCCTGACTTTC.

A single count supports this clone. The CDR3 sequence is CATSDYGQSYEQYF. Here the CDR3 DNA reads TGTGCCACCAGTGATTATGGACAAAGCTACGAGCAGTACTTC. The chain combines TRBV24-1 with TRBJ2-7; TRBD1 might be the D (5 bases). CDR1 is KGHDR and CDR2 is SFDVKD in the germline V gene. V was clipped by 2 bases and J by 3 bases, with 10 bases between them. The CDR3 sequence is 14 residues long.

This chain uses TRBV5-6 with TRBJ1-6; TRBD1 agrees at 7 bases. With 4 bases clipped from V and 6 bases from J, the junction kept 4 bases outside the gene matches. The CDR3 covers 14 residues. CDR1 and CDR2 from the germline V gene are SGHDT and YYEEEE. This chain's CDR3 is CASSRDRSNSPLHF. Written as DNA, the CDR3 is TGTGCCAGCAGCCGGGACAGATCTAATTCACCCCTCCACTTT.

This chain uses TRBV18 with TRBJ2-7; D is perhaps TRBD1 (6 bases). The CDR3 spans 15 residues. Germline lookup yields CDR1 KGHSH and CDR2 LQKENI. Trimming shortened V by 3 bases and J by 5 bases, and 17 bases separated the two germline ends. The CDR3 reads CASSPKQGAPHEQYF. The CDR3 DNA is TGTGCCAGCTCACCCAAACAGGGTGCCCCCCACGAGCAGTACTTC.

The chain couples TRBV7-9 to TRBJ1-5; TRBD1 is a possible D gene (5 bases). Germline V gene sequence: CDR1 SEHNR, CDR2 FQNEAQ (reference sequence). Trimming removed 8 bases from V and 6 bases from J, with 11 bases in between. The CDR3 is 12 amino acids. The CDR3 sequence: CASASDSQPQHF. The CDR3 bases are TGTGCCAGCGCCTCCGACAGTCAGCCCCAGCATTTT.

The rearrangement uses TRBV12-5 and TRBJ2-7, with 9 bases aligning to TRBD1. Trimming at V came to 6 bases and at J to 0 bases, leaving 6 bases not matched to a gene. This CDR3 region has 15 residues. Germline V gene sequence: CDR1 LGHNT, CDR2 FRNRAP. CDR3 amino acids: CASGPGQGISYEQYF. The CDR3 nucleotides read TGTGCTAGTGGACCGGGACAGGGAATCTCCTACGAGCAGTACTTC. The full variable domain, its missing parts supplied by reference TRBV12-5 and TRBJ2-7, is DARVTQTPRHKVTEMGQEVTMRCQPILGHNTVFWYRQTMMQGLELLAYFRNRAPLDDSGMPKDRFSAEMPDATLATLKIQPSEPRDSAVYFCASGPGQGISYEQYFGPGTRLTVT.

The chain couples TRBV9 to TRBJ2-7, with D uncertain. Germline V CDR1 and CDR2: SGDLS, YYNGEE. Between the trimmed V and J ends, which lost 10 bases and 4 bases, there was a span of 12 bases. The CDR3 has 11 amino acids. CDR3 residues: CAYGNCYEQYF. CDR3 coding DNA: TGTGCCTATGGCAATTGTTACGAGCAGTACTTC.

The CDR3 region is CASRLDYYNEQFF. The CDR3 DNA reads as TGTGCCAGCAGATTGGACTATTACAATGAGCAGTTCTTC. The rearrangement joins TRBV7-9 to TRBJ2-1; maybe TRBD2 (6 bases). CDR1 and CDR2 (germline): SEHNR, FQNEAQ (reference sequence). There are 13 residues in the CDR3. Trimming pared 6 bases from V and 4 bases from J, leaving 10 bases between.

The chain uses TRBV27 and TRBJ2-7; 10 bases fit TRBD1. From germline, CDR1 is MNHEY and CDR2 SMNVEV (reference sequence). Trimming at V came to 6 bases and at J to 6 bases, leaving 8 bases not matched to a gene. This CDR3 contains 14 residues. CDR3 region: CASSTGTGAIEQYF. The CDR3 DNA reads as TGTGCCAGCAGCACCGGGACAGGGGCTATCGAGCAGTACTTC.

The rearrangement links TRBV19 to TRBJ1-5; D possibly corresponds to TRBD1 (5 bases). The CDR3 spans 17 residues. The V end lost 6 bases, the J end lost 6 bases, and 24 bases lay between the germline ends. In germline, CDR1 is LNHDA, CDR2 SQIVND (reference sequence). The chain's CDR3 is CASSSQRTGRVAQPQHF. Here the CDR3 DNA reads TGTGCCAGTAGCAGTCAACGGACGGGCAGGGTCGCTCAGCCCCAGCATTTT. The variable domain in full, with the rest retrieved from reference TRBV19 and TRBJ1-5, is DGGITQSPKYLFRKEGQNVTLSCEQNLNHDAMYWYRQDPGQGLRLIYYSQIVNDFQKGDIAEGYSVSREKKESFPLTVTSAQKNPTAFYLCASSSQRTGRVAQPQHFGDGTRLSIL.

The chain links TRBV18 to TRBJ1-5, with 9 bases identical to TRBD1. The V gene's germline CDR1 is KGHSH and CDR2 LQKENI. The J segment lost 1 base and the V segment lost 3 bases, leaving 13 bases of the junction unmatched. The CDR3 length is 19 residues. The CDR3 bases are TGTGCCAGCTCACCTGTGGGACAGGGAGGATCTTTAAGCAATCAGCCCCAGCATTTT. Translated: CASSPVGQGGSLSNQPQHF.

This chain links TRBV19 with TRBJ1-6, with 7 nucleotides matching TRBD1. CDR3 length equals 15 residues. With V trimmed by 7 bases and J by 7 bases, 10 bases remained unmatched. Germline V lookup: CDR1 LNHDA, CDR2 SQIVND (reference sequence). CDR3 nucleotides: TGTGCCAGTACCCACCGGACAGGAAAAAATTCACCCCTCCACTTT. It codes for CASTHRTGKNSPLHF.

V is TRBV6-2 or TRBV6-3 and J is TRBJ2-2, with a tentative D call TRBD1 (5 bases). The V and J ends lost 5 bases and 1 base respectively, with 17 bases between them. This CDR3 contains 17 residues. Germline loops: CDR1 MNHEY, CDR2 SVGEGT. The CDR3 here is CASSDDGWQGNTGELFF. The CDR3 DNA follows: TGTGCCAGCAGTGACGACGGCTGGCAGGGGAACACCGGGGAGCTGTTTTTT.

This chain joins TRBV5-4 and TRBJ1-6; no definite D call. V was clipped by 0 bases and J by 5 bases, with 9 bases between them. Germline CDR1 SGHNT, CDR2 YYREEE (reference sequence). The CDR3 spans 15 residues. The DNA for the CDR3 is TGTGCCAGCAGCTTGGGGAGGCAGGATAATTCACCCCTCCACTTT. Its protein is CASSLGRQDNSPLHF.

This clone has a single count. The rearrangement links TRBV6-5 to TRBJ2-5; maybe TRBD2 (5 bases). The V gene lost 6 bases and the J gene lost 3 bases, with 14 bases spanning the gap. The CDR3 covers 14 residues. Germline CDR1 MNHEY, CDR2 SVGAGI. CDR3 in DNA: TGTGCCAGCAGACCCCGGGATTACGAAGAGACCCAGTACTTC. Translated, it gives CASRPRDYEETQYF.

This clone has just a few counts. The chain has TRBV9 and TRBJ2-1; 9 nucleotides agree with TRBD2. Germline V gene sequence: CDR1 SGDLS, CDR2 YYNGEE. The CDR3 spans 14 residues. The V gene end was trimmed by 3 bases and the J gene end by 7 bases; junction bases not matched to a gene: 5. The CDR3 region has the DNA TGTGCCAGCAGCGCAAGCGGGAGGAATAATGAGCAGTTCTTC. This translates into CASSASGRNNEQFF.

This chain links TRBV27 with TRBJ2-1; 9 bases are shared with TRBD2. The CDR3 spans 16 residues. Unmatched junction bases numbered 13, after V lost 4 bases and J lost 9 bases. The germline V gene encodes CDR1 MNHEY and CDR2 SMNVEV (reference sequence). This chain's CDR3 is CASSYRAREGRVEQFF. The CDR3 DNA follows: TGTGCCAGCAGTTACCGGGCGCGGGAGGGCCGAGTTGAGCAGTTCTTC.